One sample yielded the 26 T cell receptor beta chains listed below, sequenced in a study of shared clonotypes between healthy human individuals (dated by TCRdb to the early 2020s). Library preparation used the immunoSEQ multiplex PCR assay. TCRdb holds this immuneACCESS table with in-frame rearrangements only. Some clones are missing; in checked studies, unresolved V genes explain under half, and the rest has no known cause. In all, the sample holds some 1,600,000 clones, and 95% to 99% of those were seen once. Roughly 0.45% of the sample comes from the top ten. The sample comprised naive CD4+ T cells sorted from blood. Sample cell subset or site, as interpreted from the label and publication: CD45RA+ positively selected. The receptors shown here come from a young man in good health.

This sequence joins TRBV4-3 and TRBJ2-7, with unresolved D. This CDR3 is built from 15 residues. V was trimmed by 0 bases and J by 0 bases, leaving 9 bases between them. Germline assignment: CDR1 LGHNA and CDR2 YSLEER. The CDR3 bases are TGCGCCAGCAGCCAAGATAAGGGCGGCTCCTACGAGCAGTACTTC. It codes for CASSQDKGGSYEQYF.

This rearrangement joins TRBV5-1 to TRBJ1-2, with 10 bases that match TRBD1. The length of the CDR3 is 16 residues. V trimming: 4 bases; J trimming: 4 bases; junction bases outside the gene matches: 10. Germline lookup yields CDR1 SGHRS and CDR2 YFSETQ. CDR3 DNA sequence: TGCGCCAGCAGCCCTTCGACAGGGGGCTTAAGCTATGGCTACACCTTC. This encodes CASSPSTGGLSYGYTF.

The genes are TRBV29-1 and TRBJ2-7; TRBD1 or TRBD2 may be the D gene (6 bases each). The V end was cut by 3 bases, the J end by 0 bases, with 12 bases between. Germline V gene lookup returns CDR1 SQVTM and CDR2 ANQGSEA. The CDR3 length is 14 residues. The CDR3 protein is CSVDGGQSSYEQYF. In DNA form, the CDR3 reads TGCAGCGTTGATGGGGGGCAGAGCTCCTACGAGCAGTACTTC.

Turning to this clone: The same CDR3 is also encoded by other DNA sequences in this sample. CDR3: CASSRTGSYEQYF. For the CDR3, the DNA is TGTGCCAGCAGTCGAACAGGCTCCTACGAGCAGTACTTC. The chain has TRBV28 and TRBJ2-7; tentative D call: TRBD1 (5 bases). Germline V gives CDR1 MDHEN, CDR2 SYDVKM. Trimming left V 5 bases short and J 0 bases short, with 8 bases between. The CDR3 sequence is 13 residues long. The full variable domain, with the rest looked up from reference TRBV28 and TRBJ2-7, is DVKVTQSSRYLVKRTGEKVFLECVQDMDHENMFWYRQDPGLGLRLIYFSYDVKMKEKGDIPEGYSVSREKKERFSLILESASTNQTSMYLCASSRTGSYEQYFGPGTRLTVT.

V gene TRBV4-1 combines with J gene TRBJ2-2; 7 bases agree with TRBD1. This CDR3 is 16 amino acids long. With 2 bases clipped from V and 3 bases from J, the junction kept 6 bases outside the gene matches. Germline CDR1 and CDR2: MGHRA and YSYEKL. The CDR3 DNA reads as TGCGCCAGCAGCCAACCCATAGGGACAGACACCGGGGAGCTGTTTTTT. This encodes CASSQPIGTDTGELFF.

The CDR3 sequence is CASSLGLPADTQYF. CDR3 nucleotide sequence: TGTGCCAGCAGCTTGGGTCTACCAGCAGATACGCAGTATTTT. The genes are TRBV5-6 and TRBJ2-3; D not resolved. CDR3 size: 14 residues. The ends were cut back, 0 bases at V and 4 bases at J, with 9 bases in the middle. Germline V CDR1 and CDR2: SGHDT, YYEEEE. The full variable domain, in which reference TRBV5-6 and TRBJ2-3 provide the parts outside the CDR3, is DAGVTQSPTHLIKTRGQQVTLRCSPKSGHDTVSWYQQALGQGPQFIFQYYEEEERQRGNFPDRFSGHQFPNYSSELNVNALLLGDSALYLCASSLGLPADTQYFGPGTRLTVL.

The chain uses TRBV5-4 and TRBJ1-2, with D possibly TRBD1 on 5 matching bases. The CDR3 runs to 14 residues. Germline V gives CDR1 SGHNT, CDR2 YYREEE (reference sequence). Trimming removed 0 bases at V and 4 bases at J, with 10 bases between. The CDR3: CASSLVGGVYGYTF. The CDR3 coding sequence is TGTGCCAGCAGCTTGGTGGGAGGGGTCTATGGCTACACCTTC. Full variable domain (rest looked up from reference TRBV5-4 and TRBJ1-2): ETGVTQSPTHLIKTRGQQVTLRCSSQSGHNTVSWYQQALGQGPQFIFQYYREEENGRGNFPPRFSGLQFPNYSSELNVNALELDDSALYLCASSLVGGVYGYTFGSGTRLTVV.

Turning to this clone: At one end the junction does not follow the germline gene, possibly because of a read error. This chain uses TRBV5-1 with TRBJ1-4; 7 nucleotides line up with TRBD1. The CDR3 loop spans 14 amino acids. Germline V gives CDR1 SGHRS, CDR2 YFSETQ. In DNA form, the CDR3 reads TGCGCCAGCAGTTTGGACAGGCCCGGAGAAAAACTGTTTTTT. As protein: CASSLDRPGEKLFF.

The CDR3 nucleotides are TGTGCCAGCGGCGCGCCAGGGATTTACGAGCAGTACTTC. Translating gives CASGAPGIYEQYF. The chain links TRBV13 to TRBJ2-7; TRBD1 might be the D (5 bases). V lost 8 bases and J 4 bases, leaving 15 bases between the germline ends. The CDR3 is 13 amino acids. The germline V gene encodes CDR1 PRHDT and CDR2 FYEKMQ (reference sequence).

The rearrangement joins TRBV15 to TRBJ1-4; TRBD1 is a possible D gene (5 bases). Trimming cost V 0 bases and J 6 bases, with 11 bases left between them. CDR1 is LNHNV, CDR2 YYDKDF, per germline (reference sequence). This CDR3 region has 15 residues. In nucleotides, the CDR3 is TGTGCCACCAGCAGAGAGGGGGTTGGTGATGAAAAACTGTTTTTT. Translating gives CATSREGVGDEKLFF.

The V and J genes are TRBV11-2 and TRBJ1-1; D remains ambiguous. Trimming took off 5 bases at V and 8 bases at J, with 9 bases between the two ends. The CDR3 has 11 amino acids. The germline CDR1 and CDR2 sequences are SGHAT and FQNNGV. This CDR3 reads CASSRLGEAFF. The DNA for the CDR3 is TGTGCCAGCAGCAGGCTAGGGGAAGCTTTCTTT. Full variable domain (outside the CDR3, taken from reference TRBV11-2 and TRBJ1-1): EAGVAQSPRYKIIEKRQSVAFWCNPISGHATLYWYQQILGQGPKLLIQFQNNGVVDDSQLPKDRFSAERLKGVDSTLKIQPAKLEDSAVYLCASSRLGEAFFGQGTRLTVV.

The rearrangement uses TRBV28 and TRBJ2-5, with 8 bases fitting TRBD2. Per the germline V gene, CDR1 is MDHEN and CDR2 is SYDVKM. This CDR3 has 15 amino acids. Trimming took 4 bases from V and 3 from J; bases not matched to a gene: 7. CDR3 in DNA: TGTGCCAGCAGTTCCCGGGGGGGAATCAAAGAGACCCAGTACTTC. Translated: CASSSRGGIKETQYF.

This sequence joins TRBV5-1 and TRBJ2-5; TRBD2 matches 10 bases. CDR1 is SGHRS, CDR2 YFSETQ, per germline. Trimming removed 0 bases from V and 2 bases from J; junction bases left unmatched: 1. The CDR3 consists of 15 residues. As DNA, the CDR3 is TGCGCCAGCAGCTTGGAACTAGCGGGACAAGAGACCCAGTACTTC. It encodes CASSLELAGQETQYF. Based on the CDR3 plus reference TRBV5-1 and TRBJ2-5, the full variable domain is KAGVTQTPRYLIKTRGQQVTLSCSPISGHRSVSWYQQTPGQGLQFLFEYFSETQRNKGNFPGRFSGRQFSNSRSEMNVSTLELGDSALYLCASSLELAGQETQYFGPGTRLLVL.

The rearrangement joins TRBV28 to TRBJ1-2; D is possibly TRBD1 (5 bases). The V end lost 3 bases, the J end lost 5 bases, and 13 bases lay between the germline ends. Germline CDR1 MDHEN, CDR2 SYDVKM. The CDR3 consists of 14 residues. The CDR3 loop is CASSLRQGRYGYTF. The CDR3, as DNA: TGTGCCAGCAGTTTGCGCCAGGGCCGATATGGCTACACCTTC.

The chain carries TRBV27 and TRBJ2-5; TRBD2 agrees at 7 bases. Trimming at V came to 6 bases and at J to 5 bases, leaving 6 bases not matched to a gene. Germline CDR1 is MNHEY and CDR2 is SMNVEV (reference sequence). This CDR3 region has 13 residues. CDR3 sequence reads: CASRKRGPETQYF. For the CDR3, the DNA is TGTGCCAGCAGGAAGCGGGGACCTGAGACCCAGTACTTC.

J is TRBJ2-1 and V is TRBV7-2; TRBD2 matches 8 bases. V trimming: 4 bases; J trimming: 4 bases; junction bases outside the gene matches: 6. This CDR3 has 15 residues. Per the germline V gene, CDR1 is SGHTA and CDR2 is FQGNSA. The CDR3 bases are TGTGCCAGCAGCTCCCATAGCGGGACTTACAATGAGCAGTTCTTC. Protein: CASSSHSGTYNEQFF.

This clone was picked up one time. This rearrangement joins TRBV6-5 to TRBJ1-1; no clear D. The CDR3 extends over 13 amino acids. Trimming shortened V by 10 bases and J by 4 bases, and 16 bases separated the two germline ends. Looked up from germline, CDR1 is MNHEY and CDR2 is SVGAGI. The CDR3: CATQPAAGTEAFF. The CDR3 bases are TGTGCCACCCAACCCGCGGCAGGCACTGAAGCTTTCTTT.

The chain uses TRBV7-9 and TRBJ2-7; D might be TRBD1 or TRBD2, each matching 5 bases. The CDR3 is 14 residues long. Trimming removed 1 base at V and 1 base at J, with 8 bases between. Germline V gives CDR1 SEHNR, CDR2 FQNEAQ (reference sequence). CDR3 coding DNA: TGTGCCAGCAGCTTAGGGGACGGATCCTACGAGCAGTACTTC. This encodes CASSLGDGSYEQYF.

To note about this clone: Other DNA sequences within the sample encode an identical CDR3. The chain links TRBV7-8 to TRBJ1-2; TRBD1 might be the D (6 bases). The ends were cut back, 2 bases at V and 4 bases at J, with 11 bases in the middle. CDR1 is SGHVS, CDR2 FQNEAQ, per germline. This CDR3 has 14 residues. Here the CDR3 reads CASSLSQGFYGYTF. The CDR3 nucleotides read TGTGCCAGCAGCTTATCCCAGGGGTTCTATGGCTACACCTTC. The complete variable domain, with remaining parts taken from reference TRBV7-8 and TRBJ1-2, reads GAGVSQSPRYKVAKRGQDVALRCDPISGHVSLFWYQQALGQGPEFLTYFQNEAQLDKSGLPSDRFFAERPEGSVSTLKIQRTQQEDSAVYLCASSLSQGFYGYTFGSGTRLTVV.

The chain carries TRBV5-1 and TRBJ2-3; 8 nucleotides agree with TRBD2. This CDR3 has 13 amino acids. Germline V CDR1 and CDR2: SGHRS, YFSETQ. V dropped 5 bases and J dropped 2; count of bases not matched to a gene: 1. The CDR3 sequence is CASRTSATDTQYF. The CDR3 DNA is TGCGCCAGCAGGACTAGCGCCACAGATACGCAGTATTTT.

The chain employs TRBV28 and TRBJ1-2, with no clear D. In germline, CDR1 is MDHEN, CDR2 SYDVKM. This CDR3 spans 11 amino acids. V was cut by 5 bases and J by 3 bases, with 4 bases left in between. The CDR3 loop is CASSTHYGYTF. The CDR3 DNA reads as TGTGCCAGCAGTACCCACTATGGCTACACCTTC.

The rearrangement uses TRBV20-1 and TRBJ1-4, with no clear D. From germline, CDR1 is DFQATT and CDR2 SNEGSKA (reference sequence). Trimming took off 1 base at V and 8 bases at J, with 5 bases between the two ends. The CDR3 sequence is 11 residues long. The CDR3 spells CSARVREKLFF. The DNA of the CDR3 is TGCAGTGCTAGAGTCCGAGAAAAACTGTTTTTT.

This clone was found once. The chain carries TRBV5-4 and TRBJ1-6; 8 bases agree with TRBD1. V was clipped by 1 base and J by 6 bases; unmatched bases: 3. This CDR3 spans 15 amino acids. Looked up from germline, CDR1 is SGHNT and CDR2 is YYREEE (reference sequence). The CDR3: CASSLKQGANSPLHF. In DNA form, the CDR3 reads TGTGCCAGCAGCTTGAAGCAGGGGGCTAATTCACCCCTCCACTTT.

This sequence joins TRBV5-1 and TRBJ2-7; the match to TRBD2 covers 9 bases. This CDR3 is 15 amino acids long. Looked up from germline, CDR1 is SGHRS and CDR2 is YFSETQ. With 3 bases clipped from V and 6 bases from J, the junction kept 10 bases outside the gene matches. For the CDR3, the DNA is TGCGCCAGCAGCTCGGCGGGAGGGGACCCAGGCGAGCAGTACTTC. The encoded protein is CASSSAGGDPGEQYF.

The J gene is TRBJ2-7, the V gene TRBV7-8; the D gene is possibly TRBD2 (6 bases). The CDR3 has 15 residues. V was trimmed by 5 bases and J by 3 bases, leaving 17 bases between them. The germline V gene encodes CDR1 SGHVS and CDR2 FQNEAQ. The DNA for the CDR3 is TGTGCCAGCAGCCTAGGGGTAGCGGAGTACTACGAGCAGTACTTC. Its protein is CASSLGVAEYYEQYF.

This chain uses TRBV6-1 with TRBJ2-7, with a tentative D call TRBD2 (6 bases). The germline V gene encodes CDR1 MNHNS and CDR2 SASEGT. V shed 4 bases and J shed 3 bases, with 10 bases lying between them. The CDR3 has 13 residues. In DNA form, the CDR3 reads TGTGCCAGCAGTGGGCCCGGGGGCTACGAGCAGTACTTC. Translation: CASSGPGGYEQYF.